Following are 15 T cell receptor beta chains from one sample sequenced in a study of response to subunit inactivated influenza vaccine (dated by TCRdb to the late 2010s). Libraries were constructed by RT-PCR. The sample was run on an Illumina HiSeq 2500. Through fastp at Q25 and MiXCR, TCRdb rebuilt clones from the public reads, retaining in-frame beta chains. Identical CDR3 proteins give one entry, which carries the most common genes and DNA. The sample includes under 950,000 distinct CDR3 sequences, with around 20% observed a single time. 10% of the sample comes from the top ten. The sequences come from PBMCs from blood, collected around 5 days after vaccination. These receptors were obtained from a man in his fifties who received an inactivated influenza vaccine. Donor details come from another sample of the same person, matched by shared clones.

This clonotype was counted only a few times. The rearrangement uses TRBV6-1 and TRBJ2-1; D gene uncertain. V lost 6 bases, J lost 0 bases, and 9 bases lay in between. CDR1 MNHNS and CDR2 SASEGT come from the germline V gene. This CDR3 contains 14 residues. The CDR3 loop reads CASSPAGSYNEQFF. CDR3 DNA: TGTGCCAGCAGCCCGGCTGGCTCCTACAATGAGCAGTTCTTC.

The J gene is TRBJ2-5, the V gene TRBV7-2; 11 bases match TRBD2. The CDR3 has 16 residues. Germline CDR1 reads SGHTA; CDR2 reads FQGNSA. V shed 0 bases, J shed 1 base, and the junction held 1 base outside the gene matches. DNA of the CDR3: TGTGCCAGCAGCTTAGCCACTAGCGGGGGCCAAGAGACCCAGTACTTC. This codes for CASSLATSGGQETQYF.

This clonotype was observed at least ten times. This chain connects TRBV6-2 or TRBV6-3 to TRBJ2-7; 9 bases line up with TRBD1. Germline CDR1 and CDR2: MNHEY and SVGEGT. After removal of 7 bases from V and 5 bases from J, the junction contained 9 bases not matched to a gene. CDR3 length: 14 residues. This CDR3 is CASNEDRGNNEQYF. The CDR3 DNA is TGTGCCAGCAATGAGGACAGGGGAAATAACGAGCAGTACTTC.

The chain uses TRBV5-1 and TRBJ2-5; 10 bases map to TRBD2. The CDR3 covers 15 residues. Germline-derived CDR1 and CDR2 are SGHRS and YFSETQ. V trimming: 3 bases; J trimming: 4 bases; junction bases outside the gene matches: 6. Here the CDR3 reads CASSWTSGQGETQYF. CDR3 in DNA: TGCGCCAGCAGCTGGACTAGCGGCCAGGGAGAGACCCAGTACTTC.

This clonotype was detected only a few times. The chain joins TRBV30 to TRBJ2-1; 7 nucleotides align to TRBD1. The CDR3 has 13 amino acids. Germline V gene sequence: CDR1 GTSNPN, CDR2 SVGIG (reference sequence). V lost 4 bases and J lost 2; bases outside the gene matches: 2. The CDR3 sequence: CAWTGGPYNEQFF. CDR3 coding DNA: TGTGCCTGGACAGGGGGACCCTACAATGAGCAGTTCTTC.

In its sample, this clonotype was seen a few times. The J gene is TRBJ2-3, the V gene TRBV20-1, with 10 bases fitting TRBD2. Trimming took 3 bases from V and 10 from J; bases not matched to a gene: 13. The CDR3 consists of 15 residues. The germline V gene encodes CDR1 DFQATT and CDR2 SNEGSKA (reference sequence). The CDR3 spells CSASMTSGPSSAQYF. In nucleotides, the CDR3 is TGCAGTGCTAGTATGACTAGCGGGCCTAGCTCGGCGCAGTATTTT.

The J gene is TRBJ1-2, the V gene TRBV14; the match to TRBD1 covers 7 bases. The V and J ends lost 1 base and 8 bases, in that order; junction bases with no gene match: 7. CDR3 length: 14 residues. The V gene's germline CDR1 is SGHDN and CDR2 FVKESK. The CDR3 sequence is CASSQGPGGSGYTF. CDR3 bases: TGTGCCAGCAGCCAAGGGCCAGGGGGATCGGGCTACACCTTC.

This chain joins TRBV10-3 and TRBJ1-2; D unresolved. Germline values: CDR1 ENHRY, CDR2 SYGVKD. V was shortened by 4 bases and J by 4 bases, with 13 bases between the two germline ends. This CDR3 contains 14 residues. As DNA, the CDR3 is TGTGCCATCAGTGGCACCATCGCGAGCTATGGCTACACCTTC. Translating it yields CAISGTIASYGYTF.

J is TRBJ2-7 and V is TRBV6-1; perhaps TRBD1 as D (6 bases). CDR1 is MNHNS, CDR2 SASEGT, per germline. This CDR3 has 15 residues. Trimming shortened V by 7 bases and J by 2 bases, and 18 bases separated the two germline ends. CDR3 nucleotides: TGTGCCAGCAACCGTGAACAGGGTGAGACCTACGAGCAGTACTTC. Amino acid sequence: CASNREQGETYEQYF.

The chain joins TRBV12-3 or TRBV12-4 to TRBJ1-1; no clear D. Trimming cost V 5 bases and J 1 base, with 11 bases left between them. The CDR3 is made up of 14 amino acids. CDR3 in DNA: TGTGCCAGCAGTAGAACCTCCGAGAACACTGAAGCTTTCTTT. Encoded protein: CASSRTSENTEAFF.

The table lists this clonotype with a few counts. This sequence joins TRBV7-9 and TRBJ2-3, with 7 bases that match TRBD2. Germline-derived CDR1 and CDR2 are SEHNR and FQNEAQ (reference sequence). There are 17 residues in the CDR3. J lost 1 base, V lost 5 bases, and 12 bases had no gene match. Here the CDR3 DNA reads TGTGCCAGCAGCAAATCAGGACTAGTTTTGGGCACAGATACGCAGTATTTT. Protein: CASSKSGLVLGTDTQYF.

The chain recombines TRBV20-1 with TRBJ1-5; D gene ambiguous. CDR3 length equals 15 residues. CDR1 is DFQATT and CDR2 is SNEGSKA in the germline V gene (reference sequence). V was pared by 6 bases and J by 0 bases, with 15 bases between. The CDR3 loop reads CSASPEGSSNQPQHF. The CDR3 region has the DNA TGCAGTGCGTCCCCTGAGGGTTCTAGCAATCAGCCCCAGCATTTT.

J is TRBJ2-2 and V is TRBV7-3; 7 positions agree with TRBD1. The CDR3 runs to 16 residues. Germline V gene lookup returns CDR1 SGHTA and CDR2 FQGTGA. V lost 2 bases and J lost 1; bases outside the gene matches: 4. The CDR3 loop reads CASSLRDSRNTGELFF. The CDR3 DNA follows: TGTGCCAGCAGCTTACGGGACAGTAGGAACACCGGGGAGCTGTTTTTT.

Only a few counts were recorded for this clonotype. This chain connects TRBV29-1 to TRBJ1-1; D is perhaps TRBD1 (5 bases). The CDR3 spans 13 residues. The V end was cut by 3 bases, the J end by 2 bases, with 10 bases between. Germline CDR1 SQVTM, CDR2 ANQGSEA. CDR3 protein: CSVDYRTNTEAFF. CDR3 nucleotides: TGCAGCGTTGACTACAGGACAAACACTGAAGCTTTCTTT. The full variable domain, its missing parts supplied by reference TRBV29-1 and TRBJ1-1, is SAVISQKPSRDICQRGTSLTIQCQVDSQVTMMFWYRQQPGQSLTLIATANQGSEATYESGFVIDKFPISRPNLTFSTLTVSNMSPEDSSIYLCSVDYRTNTEAFFGQGTRLTVV.

This clonotype was picked up many times. The chain joins TRBV5-1 to TRBJ2-2; D remains unclear. Deletions cut 0 bases from V and 4 bases from J, with 4 bases between. Germline V gene lookup returns CDR1 SGHRS and CDR2 YFSETQ. CDR3 length: 13 amino acids. The DNA for the CDR3 is TGCGCCAGCAGCTTGGAGGTCACCGGGGAGCTGTTTTTT. This translates into CASSLEVTGELFF. The variable domain in full, with the rest retrieved from reference TRBV5-1 and TRBJ2-2, is KAGVTQTPRYLIKTRGQQVTLSCSPISGHRSVSWYQQTPGQGLQFLFEYFSETQRNKGNFPGRFSGRQFSNSRSEMNVSTLELGDSALYLCASSLEVTGELFFGEGSRLTVL.